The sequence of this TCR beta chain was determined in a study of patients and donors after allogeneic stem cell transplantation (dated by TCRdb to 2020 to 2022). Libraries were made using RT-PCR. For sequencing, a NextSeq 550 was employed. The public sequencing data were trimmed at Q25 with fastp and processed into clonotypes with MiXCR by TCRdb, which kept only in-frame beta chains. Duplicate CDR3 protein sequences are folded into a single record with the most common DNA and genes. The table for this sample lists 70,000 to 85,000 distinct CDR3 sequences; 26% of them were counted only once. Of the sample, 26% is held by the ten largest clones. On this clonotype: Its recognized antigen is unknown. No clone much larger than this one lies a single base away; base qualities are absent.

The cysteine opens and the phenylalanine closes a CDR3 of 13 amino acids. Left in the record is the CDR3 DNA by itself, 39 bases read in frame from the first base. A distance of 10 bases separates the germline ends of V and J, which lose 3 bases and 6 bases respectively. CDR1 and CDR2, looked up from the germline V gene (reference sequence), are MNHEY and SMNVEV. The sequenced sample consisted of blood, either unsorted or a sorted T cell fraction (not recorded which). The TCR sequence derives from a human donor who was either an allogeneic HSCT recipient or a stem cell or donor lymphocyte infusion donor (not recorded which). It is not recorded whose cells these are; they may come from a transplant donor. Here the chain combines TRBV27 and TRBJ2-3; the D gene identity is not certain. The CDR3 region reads CASSFLTYDTQYF. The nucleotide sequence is TGTGCCAGCAGTTTCCTCACTTATGATACGCAGTATTTT.